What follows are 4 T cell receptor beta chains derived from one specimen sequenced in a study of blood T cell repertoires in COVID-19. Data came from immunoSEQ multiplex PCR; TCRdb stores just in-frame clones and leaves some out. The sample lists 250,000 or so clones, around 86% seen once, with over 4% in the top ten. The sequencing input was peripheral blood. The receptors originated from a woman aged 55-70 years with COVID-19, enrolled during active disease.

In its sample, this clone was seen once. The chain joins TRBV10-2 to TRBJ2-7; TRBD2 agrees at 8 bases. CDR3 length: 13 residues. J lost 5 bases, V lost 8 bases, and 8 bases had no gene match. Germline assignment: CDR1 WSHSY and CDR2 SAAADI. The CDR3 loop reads CASGGTRIDEQYF. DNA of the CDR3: TGCGCCAGCGGAGGGACTAGGATCGACGAGCAGTACTTC.

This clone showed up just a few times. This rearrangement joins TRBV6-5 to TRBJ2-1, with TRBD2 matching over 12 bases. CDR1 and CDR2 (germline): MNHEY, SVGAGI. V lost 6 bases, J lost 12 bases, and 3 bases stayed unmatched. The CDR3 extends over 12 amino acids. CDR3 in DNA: TGTGCCAGCAGCCCACTAGCGGGGGGGCAGTTCTTC. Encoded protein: CASSPLAGGQFF.

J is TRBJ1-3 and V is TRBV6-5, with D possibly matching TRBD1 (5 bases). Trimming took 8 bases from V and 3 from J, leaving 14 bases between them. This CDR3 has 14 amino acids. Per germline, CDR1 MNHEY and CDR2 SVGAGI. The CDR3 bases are TGTGCCAGCGAGGCAGGGTTAAGTGGAAACACCATATATTTT. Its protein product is CASEAGLSGNTIYF.

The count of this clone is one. CDR3 DNA: TGTGCCAGCAGTTCCGGACTAGCGGGTATCACCGGGGAGCTGTTTTTT. It is translated as CASSSGLAGITGELFF. The chain combines TRBV6-2 or TRBV6-3 with TRBJ2-2; 11 bases map to TRBD2. The CDR3 is 16 amino acids. The junction had 5 bases not matched to a gene; V was cut back by 4 bases and J by 4 bases. CDR1 is MNHEY, CDR2 SVGEGT, per germline.